These 24 T cell receptor beta chains originate from one sample sequenced in a study of technical replicates of blood from several donors. Profiling relied on immunoSEQ multiplex PCR, and the TCRdb table lists in-frame clones only, not all of them. The table lists about 72,000 clones, about nine tenths of them singletons. The specimen was T cells isolated from PBMCs. The receptors come from a human donor in good health.

The chain is built from TRBV7-2 and TRBJ1-5; D is unclear. V lost 7 bases and J lost 6, with 16 bases in between. Looked up from germline, CDR1 is SGHTA and CDR2 is FQGNSA. CDR3 length: 14 residues. This chain's CDR3 is CASTQREAGQPQHF. DNA for the CDR3: TGTGCCAGCACCCAAAGGGAGGCCGGTCAGCCCCAGCATTTT.

The V gene is TRBV6-1, the J gene TRBJ2-3; TRBD1 is a possible D gene (6 bases). CDR3 length: 15 residues. The ends were cut back, 3 bases at V and 2 bases at J, with 12 bases in the middle. Germline CDR1 MNHNS, CDR2 SASEGT. CDR3: CASSDLRQVTDTQYF. In DNA, the CDR3 is TGTGCCAGCAGTGACCTTCGACAGGTCACAGATACGCAGTATTTT.

This clone came up a few times. V usage is TRBV4-3 and J usage is TRBJ1-1; TRBD1 agrees at 8 bases. Trimming at V came to 7 bases and at J to 0 bases, leaving 4 bases not matched to a gene. The V gene's germline CDR1 is LGHNA and CDR2 YSLEER. The CDR3 extends over 14 amino acids. The CDR3 spells CASKARGLNTEAFF. The DNA for the CDR3 is TGCGCCAGCAAGGCCAGGGGGCTGAACACTGAAGCTTTCTTT.

The genes are TRBV30 and TRBJ1-3, with D possibly TRBD1 on 6 matching bases. V dropped 0 bases and J dropped 3 bases, with 18 bases sitting between them. CDR3 length: 17 residues. CDR1 GTSNPN and CDR2 SVGIG come from the germline V gene (reference sequence). DNA for the CDR3: TGTGCCTGGAGTGTACTCCTCAGGTGGACAGATGGAAACACCATATATTTT. Its protein is CAWSVLLRWTDGNTIYF.

V gene TRBV2 combines with J gene TRBJ2-3; D is ambiguous. This CDR3 has 15 residues. V was shortened by 3 bases and J by 4 bases, with 14 bases between the two germline ends. Germline CDR1 and CDR2: SNHLY and FYNNEI. CDR3 nucleotides: TGTGCCAGCAGTGACGCGGCAGCACCCGCAGATACGCAGTATTTT. Translation gives CASSDAAAPADTQYF.

CDR3 loop: CASSLVQGSYEQYF. The CDR3, as DNA: TGTGCCAGCAGCTTAGTCCAGGGGTCCTACGAGCAGTACTTC. The rearrangement joins TRBV11-1 to TRBJ2-7; D may be TRBD1 (6 bases). The CDR3 runs 14 residues. Trimming pared 1 base from V and 1 base from J, leaving 8 bases between. From germline, CDR1 is SGHAT and CDR2 FQDESV (reference sequence).

The chain uses TRBV2 and TRBJ1-2; D is possibly TRBD1 (6 bases). The CDR3 has 16 residues. V lost 4 bases and J 2 bases, leaving 17 bases between the germline ends. Germline V gene sequence: CDR1 SNHLY, CDR2 FYNNEI. CDR3 DNA sequence: TGTGCCAGCAGTGTGTCAGGGGCGCCGGCCAACTATGGCTACACCTTC. Translation: CASSVSGAPANYGYTF. The full variable domain, its missing parts supplied by reference TRBV2 and TRBJ1-2, is EPEVTQTPSHQVTQMGQEVILRCVPISNHLYFYWYRQILGQKVEFLVSFYNNEISEKSEIFDDQFSVERPDGSNFTLKIRSTKLEDSAMYFCASSVSGAPANYGYTFGSGTRLTVV.

Only one count was recorded for this clone. This chain joins TRBV21-1 and TRBJ1-4. TRBV21-1 is reported as a pseudogene. The CDR3 loop spans 16 amino acids. DNA for the CDR3: TGTGCCAGCAGCAAAGGTAGGGACTTAGTTCTAAAAAAACTGTTTTTT. It is translated as CASSKGRDLVLKKLFF.

V usage is TRBV6-1 and J usage is TRBJ1-2; 8 bases are shared with TRBD1. The CDR3 has 14 amino acids. Germline V CDR1 and CDR2: MNHNS, SASEGT. V gave up 3 bases and J gave up 4 bases; unmatched junction bases: 4. This CDR3 reads CASSEAGQGYGYTF. In DNA form, the CDR3 reads TGTGCCAGCAGTGAGGCCGGACAGGGCTATGGCTACACCTTC.

This chain joins TRBV11-2 and TRBJ2-5; 11 bases are shared with TRBD2. This CDR3 is 16 amino acids long. Germline trimming cut 7 bases from V and 1 base from J; bases unmatched to any gene: 8. In germline, CDR1 is SGHAT, CDR2 FQNNGV. This CDR3 reads CASNSLAGGPQETQYF. In DNA, the CDR3 is TGTGCCAGCAATTCCTTAGCGGGGGGGCCCCAAGAGACCCAGTACTTC.

This chain connects TRBV7-9 to TRBJ2-7; TRBD2 aligns across 7 bases. This CDR3 comprises 13 residues. Germline values: CDR1 SEHNR, CDR2 FQNEAQ (reference sequence). V trimming: 4 bases; J trimming: 6 bases; junction bases outside the gene matches: 6. In nucleotides, the CDR3 is TGTGCCAGCAGCTCCTGGGGGGGTGGCGAGCAGTACTTC. Amino acid sequence: CASSSWGGGEQYF.

The rearrangement links TRBV9 to TRBJ2-3, with 10 positions matching TRBD2. The germline CDR1 and CDR2 sequences are SGDLS and YYNGEE. J lost 6 bases, V lost 4 bases, and 5 bases had no gene match. The CDR3 has 14 residues. This CDR3 is CASSRLAGADTQYF. CDR3 bases: TGTGCCAGCAGCCGCCTAGCGGGGGCGGATACGCAGTATTTT.

This chain uses TRBV2 with TRBJ1-2; 10 nucleotides match TRBD1. The CDR3 length is 13 residues. Per the germline V gene, CDR1 is SNHLY and CDR2 is FYNNEI. The V and J ends lost 6 bases and 6 bases, in that order; junction bases with no gene match: 4. The CDR3 sequence: CASRGTGVDGYTF. CDR3 sequence (DNA): TGTGCCAGCAGGGGGACAGGGGTAGATGGCTACACCTTC.

V gene TRBV2 combines with J gene TRBJ1-5; TRBD1 matches 7 bases. CDR3 size: 15 residues. Losses at the gene ends were 6 bases for V and 3 bases for J; bases not matched to a gene: 8. Germline values: CDR1 SNHLY, CDR2 FYNNEI. The CDR3 spells CASSPRTGPNQPQHF. CDR3 in DNA: TGTGCCAGCAGCCCCAGGACAGGCCCCAATCAGCCCCAGCATTTT.

This chain uses TRBV5-6 with TRBJ1-2, with D possibly TRBD1 on 6 matching bases. The length of the CDR3 is 16 residues. Germline V gives CDR1 SGHDT, CDR2 YYEEEE. Trimming removed 3 bases at V and 3 bases at J, with 18 bases between. This chain's CDR3 is CASSSQGSLPDYGYTF. The CDR3 nucleotides read TGTGCCAGCAGCTCGCAGGGGTCTCTTCCTGACTATGGCTACACCTTC. The complete variable domain, with remaining parts taken from reference TRBV5-6 and TRBJ1-2, reads DAGVTQSPTHLIKTRGQQVTLRCSPKSGHDTVSWYQQALGQGPQFIFQYYEEEERQRGNFPDRFSGHQFPNYSSELNVNALLLGDSALYLCASSSQGSLPDYGYTFGSGTRLTVV.

The rearrangement joins TRBV19 to TRBJ2-1; D is unclear. The CDR3 is 14 residues long. CDR1 LNHDA and CDR2 SQIVND come from the germline V gene (reference sequence). V was shortened by 4 bases and J by 6 bases, with 13 bases between the two germline ends. Here the CDR3 reads CASSNGVEGNEQFF. The CDR3 DNA reads TGTGCCAGTAGTAATGGAGTCGAAGGCAATGAGCAGTTCTTC. Complete variable domain (other parts from reference TRBV19 and TRBJ2-1): DGGITQSPKYLFRKEGQNVTLSCEQNLNHDAMYWYRQDPGQGLRLIYYSQIVNDFQKGDIAEGYSVSREKKESFPLTVTSAQKNPTAFYLCASSNGVEGNEQFFGPGTRLTVL.

The genes are TRBV9 and TRBJ2-1; TRBD2 agrees at 10 bases. This CDR3 comprises 19 residues. From germline, CDR1 is SGDLS and CDR2 YYNGEE. Unmatched junction bases numbered 12, after V lost 3 bases and J lost 0 bases. The DNA of the CDR3 is TGTGCCAGCAGCGCCCGCCCAGCGGGAGGGCCGAGCTCCTACAATGAGCAGTTCTTC. It encodes CASSARPAGGPSSYNEQFF.

This chain connects TRBV10-3 to TRBJ2-1; 10 bases fit TRBD2. V trimming: 9 bases; J trimming: 5 bases; junction bases outside the gene matches: 4. The V gene's germline CDR1 is ENHRY and CDR2 SYGVKD. CDR3 length equals 13 residues. The CDR3 nucleotides read TGTGCCATTAAGCGGGAGGGAAACAATGAGCAGTTCTTC. It yields the protein CAIKREGNNEQFF.

As DNA, the CDR3 is TGTGCCAGCAGCTTAACACAGGCGTACGAGCAGTACTTC. Amino acid sequence: CASSLTQAYEQYF. The rearrangement uses TRBV7-8 and TRBJ2-7; tentative D call: TRBD1 (5 bases). Germline V gene sequence: CDR1 SGHVS, CDR2 FQNEAQ. CDR3 length equals 13 residues. V lost 2 bases, J lost 4 bases, and 9 bases lay in between.

The chain joins TRBV27 to TRBJ2-7; TRBD2 matches 7 bases. The CDR3 sequence is 15 residues long. With 1 base clipped from V and 6 bases from J, the junction kept 9 bases outside the gene matches. In germline, CDR1 is MNHEY, CDR2 SMNVEV (reference sequence). CDR3 in amino acids: CASSLYRGSPTEQYF. The CDR3, as DNA: TGTGCCAGCAGTTTATATCGCGGGAGTCCGACCGAGCAGTACTTC.

The rearrangement links TRBV7-9 to TRBJ2-7, with no clear D. CDR1 SEHNR and CDR2 FQNEAQ come from the germline V gene (reference sequence). The CDR3 runs 11 residues. V lost 5 bases and J 7 bases, leaving 9 bases between the germline ends. The CDR3 spells CASSLLSEQYF. In nucleotides, the CDR3 is TGTGCCAGCAGCCTACTATCTGAGCAGTACTTC. The full variable domain, with the rest looked up from reference TRBV7-9 and TRBJ2-7, is DTGVSQNPRHKITKRGQNVTFRCDPISEHNRLYWYRQTLGQGPEFLTYFQNEAQLEKSRLLSDRFSAERPKGSFSTLEIQRTEQGDSAMYLCASSLLSEQYFGPGTRLTVT.

The J gene is TRBJ1-4, the V gene TRBV19, with D perhaps matching TRBD1 (5 bases). From germline, CDR1 is LNHDA and CDR2 SQIVND (reference sequence). The CDR3 has 17 residues. The V and J ends lost 5 bases and 0 bases respectively, with 16 bases between them. This CDR3 reads CASSSPGHSATNEKLFF. The CDR3 nucleotides read TGTGCCAGTAGTTCACCCGGACATTCAGCAACTAATGAAAAACTGTTTTTT.

The chain has TRBV5-1 and TRBJ2-3, with a possible D match to TRBD2 (6 bases). Germline values: CDR1 SGHRS, CDR2 YFSETQ. V shed 5 bases and J shed 1 base, with 14 bases lying between them. This CDR3 has 15 amino acids. CDR3 residues: CASRAVGGGTDTQYF. The CDR3 DNA sequence: TGCGCCAGCAGGGCGGTCGGGGGAGGCACAGATACGCAGTATTTT.

The chain recombines TRBV6-4 with TRBJ2-1, with D maybe TRBD2 (6 bases). Germline V gene lookup returns CDR1 MRHNA and CDR2 SNTAGT. This CDR3 is built from 16 residues. The V end lost 4 bases, the J end lost 8 bases, and 21 bases lay between the germline ends. This CDR3 reads CASSATGGLVVHEQFF. The DNA for the CDR3 is TGTGCCAGCAGTGCAACAGGAGGGCTAGTGGTCCATGAGCAGTTCTTC.